These 30 T cell receptor beta chains came from one sample sequenced in a study of yellow fever vaccine responses in identical twins. TCRdb called the RT-PCR reads again in MiXCR, with one record for every CDR3 protein. The sample lists about 13,000 distinct CDR3 sequences, almost 85% seen once, with approximately 1.5% in the top ten. The sample in question was T cells from blood (PBMCs), unsorted or a sorted subset (not recorded which), obtained before or after yellow fever vaccination (not recorded which). The receptor source for this set is a woman younger than 35 who received the yellow fever vaccine.

The chain joins TRBV29-1 to TRBJ2-7, with D hard to call. The germline V gene has CDR1 SQVTM and CDR2 ANQGSEA. V was pared by 6 bases and J by 2 bases, with 14 bases between. The CDR3 is 13 residues long. CDR3 in amino acids: CSVPLQTTYEQYF. CDR3 bases: TGCAGCGTCCCATTGCAGACAACCTACGAGCAGTACTTC.

This chain links TRBV5-1 with TRBJ1-1; perhaps TRBD1 as D (5 bases). Trimming shortened V by 7 bases and J by 2 bases, and 12 bases separated the two germline ends. The germline gives CDR1 SGHRS, CDR2 YFSETQ. CDR3 length: 13 amino acids. The CDR3 is CASADQGNTEAFF. For the CDR3, the DNA is TGCGCCAGCGCTGACCAGGGAAACACTGAAGCTTTCTTT.

This chain joins TRBV20-1 and TRBJ2-7, with 8 bases that match TRBD2. This CDR3 comprises 14 residues. The junction had 6 bases not matched to a gene; V was cut back by 5 bases and J by 0 bases. CDR1 is DFQATT and CDR2 is SNEGSKA in the germline V gene (reference sequence). The chain's CDR3 is CSAPISGSSYEQYF. CDR3 in DNA: TGCAGTGCTCCGATAAGCGGGAGCTCCTACGAGCAGTACTTC.

The V gene is TRBV15, the J gene TRBJ2-6; D remains ambiguous. This CDR3 has 14 residues. V dropped 4 bases and J dropped 2 bases, with 6 bases sitting between them. Germline-derived CDR1 and CDR2 are LNHNV and YYDKDF (reference sequence). The CDR3 loop reads CATSTNPGANVLTF. The CDR3 DNA sequence: TGTGCCACCAGCACCAATCCTGGGGCCAACGTCCTGACTTTC.

The V gene is TRBV18, the J gene TRBJ2-3; 11 nucleotides match TRBD2. Germline assignment: CDR1 KGHSH and CDR2 LQKENI. This CDR3 is 17 amino acids long. V shed 3 bases and J 1 base; nucleotides not matched to a gene: 6. The CDR3 DNA sequence: TGTGCCAGCTCACCTCTACTAGCGGGGGTCGGCACAGATACGCAGTATTTT. Residues: CASSPLLAGVGTDTQYF.

The chain has TRBV15 and TRBJ2-7; D remains ambiguous. Trimming removed 4 bases from V and 6 bases from J, with 13 bases in between. The CDR3 consists of 13 residues. From germline, CDR1 is LNHNV and CDR2 YYDKDF (reference sequence). As DNA, the CDR3 is TGTGCCACCAGCACTACTACAGCCGCCGAGCAGTACTTC. It is translated as CATSTTTAAEQYF. Using reference TRBV15 and TRBJ2-7 for the parts outside the CDR3, the full variable domain is DAMVIQNPRYQVTQFGKPVTLSCSQTLNHNVMYWYQQKSSQAPKLLFHYYDKDFNNEADTPDNFQSRRPNTSFCFLDIRSPGLGDTAMYLCATSTTTAAEQYFGPGTRLTVT.

This clonotype has just a few counts. The chain has TRBV29-1 and TRBJ2-1; no clear D gene. Per the germline V gene, CDR1 is SQVTM and CDR2 is ANQGSEA. V lost 6 bases and J 8 bases, leaving 17 bases between the germline ends. This CDR3 is 13 amino acids long. The chain's CDR3 is CSVKRGSMDEQFF. The CDR3 DNA sequence: TGCAGCGTAAAACGAGGAAGTATGGATGAGCAGTTCTTC.

The CDR3 is CASSRDGVGEQYF. CDR3 in DNA: TGTGCCAGCAGCAGGGACGGGGTCGGGGAGCAGTACTTC. This sequence joins TRBV7-9 and TRBJ2-7, with D perhaps matching TRBD1 or TRBD2 (5 bases each). V dropped 5 bases and J dropped 7 bases, with 15 bases sitting between them. CDR3 length: 13 amino acids. Germline-derived CDR1 and CDR2 are SEHNR and FQNEAQ (reference sequence).

The chain combines TRBV29-1 with TRBJ2-7; D is perhaps TRBD1 (5 bases). The ends were cut back, 4 bases at V and 3 bases at J, with 10 bases in the middle. CDR1 and CDR2 (germline): SQVTM, ANQGSEA. The length of the CDR3 is 12 residues. The CDR3 nucleotides are TGCAGCGTTGGGACGGACATCTACGAGCAGTACTTC. This sequence encodes CSVGTDIYEQYF.

This chain links TRBV6-5 with TRBJ1-2; weak D call: TRBD1 (6 bases). Deletions cut 4 bases from V and 6 bases from J, with 12 bases between. Germline V lookup: CDR1 MNHEY, CDR2 SVGAGI. The CDR3 has 13 residues. The CDR3, as DNA: TGTGCCAGCAGTTCATACAGGGTCGATGGCTACACCTTC. This codes for CASSSYRVDGYTF.

This chain connects TRBV7-3 to TRBJ2-3; 11 bases align to TRBD1. This CDR3 is built from 17 residues. Germline assignment: CDR1 SGHTA and CDR2 FQGTGA. V lost 4 bases, J lost 3 bases, and 9 bases stayed unmatched. CDR3 in amino acids: CASSSGQGAIRTDTQYF. The CDR3 nucleotides read TGTGCCAGCAGCTCCGGACAGGGGGCAATCAGGACAGATACGCAGTATTTT.

CDR3 coding DNA: TGTGCCATCAGTGAGTCTGGGTTGAACACTGAAGCTTTCTTT. Its translation: CAISESGLNTEAFF. The chain has TRBV10-3 and TRBJ1-1; no firm D call. CDR1 is ENHRY and CDR2 is SYGVKD in the germline V gene. The length of the CDR3 is 14 residues. With 0 bases removed from V and 0 bases from J, the gap between germline ends came to 5 bases.

This sequence joins TRBV9 and TRBJ1-1; the D is unclear. This CDR3 contains 10 residues. With 4 bases removed from V and 8 bases from J, the gap between germline ends came to 6 bases. CDR1 is SGDLS and CDR2 is YYNGEE in the germline V gene. Written as DNA, the CDR3 is TGTGCCAGCAGCCCAAAAGAAGCTTTCTTT. Protein product: CASSPKEAFF.

This chain joins TRBV19 and TRBJ2-1, with TRBD1 matching 7 bases. Germline CDR1 and CDR2: LNHDA and SQIVND (reference sequence). Losses at the gene ends were 9 bases for V and 9 bases for J; bases not matched to a gene: 2. This CDR3 comprises 10 residues. DNA of the CDR3: TGTGCCAGCTCAGGGGGTGAGCAGTTCTTC. This sequence encodes CASSGGEQFF.

CDR3 DNA sequence: TGTGCCAGCAGCTCTAACAGGGATTTGGAGCAGTACTTC. Its protein product is CASSSNRDLEQYF. V is TRBV11-2 and J is TRBJ2-7; D perhaps matches TRBD1 (6 bases). CDR3 length: 13 residues. Trimming removed 4 bases from V and 7 bases from J, with 14 bases in between. In germline, CDR1 is SGHAT, CDR2 FQNNGV.

With respect to this clonotype: Mismatch with germline at one junction end may stem from a read error. The V gene is TRBV3-1, the J gene TRBJ2-2; TRBD1 matches 9 bases. Germline CDR1 is LGHDT and CDR2 is YNNKEL (reference sequence). The CDR3 loop spans 15 amino acids. The CDR3 sequence: CASSLRTGATGELFF. The CDR3 nucleotides read TGTGCCAGCAGCCTTCGGACAGGGGCGACCGGGGAGCTTTTTTTT.

The chain links TRBV11-2 to TRBJ2-7; possibly TRBD1 for D (6 bases). The CDR3 has 13 residues. V was shortened by 3 bases and J by 4 bases, with 10 bases between the two germline ends. Germline CDR1 reads SGHAT; CDR2 reads FQNNGV. DNA of the CDR3: TGTGCCAGCAGCTTTACAGGGACGTACGAGCAGTACTTC. Its protein product is CASSFTGTYEQYF.

This chain uses TRBV11-3 with TRBJ2-1; 11 bases are shared with TRBD2. The V and J ends lost 5 bases and 6 bases, in that order; junction bases with no gene match: 6. This CDR3 contains 15 residues. Looked up from germline, CDR1 is SGHNT and CDR2 is YENEEA. In DNA form, the CDR3 reads TGTGCCAGCAGCCCCCGGACTAGCGGGCCCAATGAGCAGTTCTTC. Protein product: CASSPRTSGPNEQFF.

The CDR3 spells CASSFSGGDNEQFF. Here the CDR3 DNA reads TGCGCCAGCAGTTTTAGCGGGGGCGACAATGAGCAGTTCTTC. This chain links TRBV10-1 with TRBJ2-1; 9 nucleotides match TRBD2. Trimming cost V 5 bases and J 5 bases; bases outside gene matches: 4. This CDR3 is 14 amino acids long. CDR1 WNHNN and CDR2 SYGVQD come from the germline V gene (reference sequence).

This clonotype was recorded a few times. The chain links TRBV10-1 to TRBJ1-2, with no clear D. CDR3 length equals 16 residues. The germline V and J ends were trimmed by 5 bases and 3 bases, with 19 bases remaining between them. Germline loops: CDR1 WNHNN, CDR2 SYGVQD (reference sequence). The CDR3 protein is CASSSPLGDRDYGYTF. The CDR3 nucleotides read TGCGCCAGCAGTAGCCCACTCGGGGATCGGGACTATGGCTACACCTTC.

The chain has TRBV19 and TRBJ2-1; D unresolved. Germline CDR1 and CDR2: LNHDA and SQIVND (reference sequence). The germline V and J ends were trimmed by 5 bases and 10 bases, with 15 bases remaining between them. The CDR3 has 13 residues. The DNA for the CDR3 is TGTGCCAGTAGTCCGCTAGTAATCAACGAGCAGTTCTTC. Amino acids: CASSPLVINEQFF.

J is TRBJ2-3 and V is TRBV29-1; no clear D. V was shortened by 5 bases and J by 6 bases, with 9 bases between the two germline ends. Per germline, CDR1 SQVTM and CDR2 ANQGSEA. CDR3 length equals 11 residues. CDR3 region: CSVQTMDTQYF. In nucleotides, the CDR3 is TGCAGCGTTCAAACTATGGATACGCAGTATTTT.

The chain links TRBV10-2 to TRBJ1-5; D is undetermined. CDR1 and CDR2 from the germline V gene are WSHSY and SAAADI. Trimming removed 2 bases at V and 7 bases at J, with 9 bases between. There are 13 residues in the CDR3. Here the CDR3 DNA reads TGCGCCAGCAGTGAGAGTAACGGGCAGCCCCAGCATTTT. It specifies CASSESNGQPQHF.

V and J are TRBV7-9 and TRBJ2-3, with 7 bases matching TRBD2. This CDR3 spans 15 amino acids. CDR1 and CDR2 (germline): SEHNR, FQNEAQ (reference sequence). The ends lost 5 bases at V and 4 bases at J; junction bases unmatched: 9. CDR3 in DNA: TGTGCCAGCAGCCCGAAAGGACTAGGCCCAGATACGCAGTATTTT. This codes for CASSPKGLGPDTQYF.

The count of this clonotype is one. This sequence joins TRBV4-1 and TRBJ2-7; 7 positions agree with TRBD2. In germline, CDR1 is MGHRA, CDR2 YSYEKL. The CDR3 totals 15 residues. V lost 2 bases, J lost 2 bases, and 6 bases stayed unmatched. The CDR3 coding sequence is TGCGCCAGCAGCCAAAGACTAGCTGACACCTACGAGCAGTACTTC. It specifies CASSQRLADTYEQYF.

V gene TRBV5-1 combines with J gene TRBJ2-3; D is undetermined. With 0 bases removed from V and 2 bases from J, the gap between germline ends came to 7 bases. The CDR3 spans 14 residues. The germline CDR1 and CDR2 sequences are SGHRS and YFSETQ. CDR3 DNA: TGCGCCAGCAGCTTGGGTGGGAACACAGATACGCAGTATTTT. This encodes CASSLGGNTDTQYF.

Of note for this clonotype: One junction end does not reproduce the germline sequence, and a read error may be involved. The chain joins TRBV7-2 to TRBJ2-3; TRBD2 agrees at 11 bases. Germline V gene lookup returns CDR1 SGHTA and CDR2 FQGNSA. CDR3 size: 14 residues. CDR3: CASRLAGGPDTQYF. The CDR3 DNA sequence: TGTGCCAGCAGATTAGCGGGGGGGCCAGATACGCAGTATTTT.

The CDR3: CASSPRTSAQETQYF. CDR3 DNA: TGTGCCAGCAGCCCGCGAACTAGCGCTCAAGAGACCCAGTACTTC. V is TRBV7-9 and J is TRBJ2-5; 7 nucleotides line up with TRBD2. CDR1 SEHNR and CDR2 FQNEAQ come from the germline V gene (reference sequence). With 5 bases clipped from V and 2 bases from J, the junction kept 8 bases outside the gene matches. This CDR3 is 15 amino acids long.

The chain has TRBV10-3 and TRBJ1-2; D remains ambiguous. The CDR3 runs to 16 residues. The germline V gene has CDR1 ENHRY and CDR2 SYGVKD. V was trimmed by 0 bases and J by 5 bases, leaving 16 bases between them. CDR3 DNA sequence: TGTGCCATCAGTGAGTCGGGCATCGGAGACTATTATGGCTACACCTTC. The encoded protein is CAISESGIGDYYGYTF.

The chain has TRBV29-1 and TRBJ2-5; TRBD2 aligns across 10 bases. V gave up 3 bases and J gave up 3 bases; unmatched junction bases: 4. The CDR3 covers 14 residues. Germline CDR1 is SQVTM and CDR2 is ANQGSEA. CDR3 region: CSVDRTSGEETQYF. The CDR3 DNA reads as TGCAGCGTTGACCGCACTAGCGGGGAAGAGACCCAGTACTTC.